Listed below are T cell receptor beta chains from one sample, sequenced in a study of early T cells in non-severe SARS-CoV-2 infection. TCRdb redid the calling of the 5' RACE reads with MiXCR, one entry per CDR3 protein. This table holds about 45,000 distinct CDR3 sequences, roughly 10% found once. Source material: whole blood. These receptors were collected from an adult who was a healthcare worker with PCR-confirmed SARS-CoV-2 infection or an uninfected control (not recorded which). The CDR3 runs from the conserved cysteine through the conserved F or W. Each record gives: V gene, D gene, J gene, clone size, CDR3 protein, CDR3 DNA. A D gene is named only where the DNA matches it firmly. A row's size may be missing; if present it is once, few, many or a size class.

V gene: TRBV10-3
D gene: -
J gene: TRBJ1-1
clone size: many
CDR3 protein: CAISERDAGSTEAFF
CDR3 DNA: TGTGCCATCAGTGAGAGGGACGCGGGGAGTACTGAAGCTTTCTTT

V gene: TRBV12-3/TRBV12-4
D gene: -
J gene: TRBJ2-2
clone size: many
CDR3 protein: CASSFGQGAGELFF
CDR3 DNA: TGTGCCAGCAGTTTCGGTCAGGGTGCCGGGGAGCTGTTTTTT

V gene: TRBV18
D gene: -
J gene: TRBJ2-7
clone size: many
CDR3 protein: CASSPLKGFYEQYF
CDR3 DNA: TGTGCCAGCTCACCACTCAAGGGTTTCTACGAGCAGTACTTC

V gene: TRBV15
D gene: -
J gene: TRBJ2-7
clone size: many
CDR3 protein: CATSRGSALAQYF
CDR3 DNA: TGTGCCACCAGCAGAGGATCAGCTCTCGCGCAGTACTTC

V gene: TRBV27
D gene: TRBD1
J gene: TRBJ2-7
clone size: many
CDR3 protein: CASSPGQGYEQYF
CDR3 DNA: TGTGCCAGCAGTCCGGGACAGGGGTACGAGCAGTACTTC

V gene: TRBV6-2/TRBV6-3
D gene: -
J gene: TRBJ2-1
clone size: many
CDR3 protein: CASSYAWREQFF
CDR3 DNA: TGTGCCAGCAGTTACGCGTGGCGTGAGCAGTTCTTC

V gene: TRBV4-2
D gene: TRBD2
J gene: TRBJ2-4
clone size: -
CDR3 protein: CASSPRAGGGAKNIQYF
CDR3 DNA: TGTGCCAGCAGCCCTCGAGCTGGGGGGGGAGCCAAAAACATTCAGTACTTC

V gene: TRBV28
D gene: -
J gene: TRBJ2-7
clone size: few
CDR3 protein: CASSPTTGEQYF
CDR3 DNA: TGTGCCAGCAGCCCAACTACGGGAGAGCAGTACTTC

V gene: TRBV4-3
D gene: -
J gene: TRBJ1-1
clone size: few
CDR3 protein: CASSRNRRDTEAFF
CDR3 DNA: TGCGCCAGCAGCCGGAACAGGAGAGACACTGAAGCTTTCTTT

V gene: TRBV5-8
D gene: -
J gene: TRBJ2-6
clone size: many
CDR3 protein: CASSMTGSGANVLTF
CDR3 DNA: TGTGCCAGCAGCATGACAGGCTCTGGGGCCAACGTCCTGACTTTC

V gene: TRBV7-9
D gene: -
J gene: TRBJ2-7
clone size: many
CDR3 protein: CASSLGGDEQYF
CDR3 DNA: TGTGCCAGCAGCTTAGGAGGGGACGAGCAGTACTTC

V gene: TRBV7-8
D gene: -
J gene: TRBJ1-1
clone size: many
CDR3 protein: CASSQAGAAFF
CDR3 DNA: TGTGCCAGCAGCCAGGCGGGGGCAGCTTTCTTT

V gene: TRBV20-1
D gene: -
J gene: TRBJ1-1
clone size: -
CDR3 protein: CSALGVRENTEAFF
CDR3 DNA: TGCAGTGCGTTAGGGGTGCGGGAGAACACTGAAGCTTTCTTT

V gene: TRBV11-2
D gene: TRBD2
J gene: TRBJ2-5
clone size: many
CDR3 protein: CASTWGGSVGKETQYF
CDR3 DNA: TGTGCCAGCACCTGGGGGGGGTCTGTAGGAAAAGAGACCCAGTACTTC

V gene: TRBV27
D gene: -
J gene: TRBJ1-6
clone size: few
CDR3 protein: CASSFNNSPLHF
CDR3 DNA: TGTGCCAGCAGTTTCAATAATTCACCCCTCCACTTT

V gene: TRBV20-1
D gene: -
J gene: TRBJ2-5
clone size: -
CDR3 protein: CSATRTGETQYF
CDR3 DNA: TGCAGTGCTACCCGGACCGGAGAGACCCAGTACTTC

V gene: TRBV13
D gene: -
J gene: TRBJ2-3
clone size: -
CDR3 protein: CASSPDKADTQYF
CDR3 DNA: TGTGCCAGCAGCCCAGATAAAGCAGATACGCAGTATTTT

V gene: TRBV6-2/TRBV6-3
D gene: TRBD1
J gene: TRBJ2-2
clone size: -
CDR3 protein: CASRQGAKNTGELFF
CDR3 DNA: TGTGCCAGCAGACAGGGGGCGAAGAACACCGGGGAGCTGTTTTTT

V gene: TRBV28
D gene: -
J gene: TRBJ1-2
clone size: few
CDR3 protein: CASSLHPGAGYGYTF
CDR3 DNA: TGTGCCAGCAGTTTACATCCGGGGGCTGGCTATGGCTACACCTTC

V gene: TRBV20-1
D gene: TRBD1
J gene: TRBJ1-2
clone size: -
CDR3 protein: CSAKTGLAYGYTF
CDR3 DNA: TGCAGTGCTAAGACAGGGTTGGCCTATGGCTACACCTTC

V gene: TRBV27
D gene: -
J gene: TRBJ2-7
clone size: -
CDR3 protein: CASSSEPRRQQYF
CDR3 DNA: TGTGCCAGCAGTTCCGAGCCACGGAGGCAGCAGTACTTC

V gene: TRBV13
D gene: TRBD2
J gene: TRBJ2-7
clone size: many
CDR3 protein: CASSLGLGGRSPGQYF
CDR3 DNA: TGTGCCAGCAGCTTAGGACTGGGCGGGAGGTCCCCTGGGCAGTACTTC

V gene: TRBV28
D gene: -
J gene: TRBJ2-3
clone size: few
CDR3 protein: CASSLGGPRADTQYF
CDR3 DNA: TGTGCCAGCAGTTTGGGCGGACCCCGGGCAGATACGCAGTATTTT

V gene: TRBV6-2/TRBV6-3
D gene: -
J gene: TRBJ1-1
clone size: many
CDR3 protein: CASRNNNPAKPNTEAFF
CDR3 DNA: TGTGCCAGCAGAAATAATAACCCGGCGAAACCAAACACTGAAGCTTTCTTT

V gene: TRBV7-2
D gene: -
J gene: TRBJ2-3
clone size: many
CDR3 protein: CASSFAGATDTQYF
CDR3 DNA: TGTGCCAGCAGCTTCGCGGGCGCTACAGATACGCAGTATTTT

V gene: TRBV7-2
D gene: TRBD2
J gene: TRBJ2-7
clone size: few
CDR3 protein: CASSPRLAGALQQYF
CDR3 DNA: TGTGCCAGCAGCCCACGACTAGCGGGAGCACTCCAGCAGTACTTC

V gene: TRBV3-1
D gene: -
J gene: TRBJ2-7
clone size: few
CDR3 protein: CASSQVHEQYF
CDR3 DNA: TGTGCCAGCAGCCAAGTCCACGAGCAGTACTTC

V gene: TRBV28
D gene: -
J gene: TRBJ2-5
clone size: -
CDR3 protein: CASTATWAYQETQYF
CDR3 DNA: TGTGCCAGCACCGCGACCTGGGCGTACCAAGAGACCCAGTACTTC

V gene: TRBV6-2/TRBV6-3
D gene: -
J gene: TRBJ2-1
clone size: many
CDR3 protein: CASSYMGGSSYNEQFF
CDR3 DNA: TGTGCCAGCAGTTATATGGGTGGCAGCTCCTACAATGAGCAGTTCTTC

V gene: TRBV4-3
D gene: -
J gene: TRBJ2-6
clone size: many
CDR3 protein: CASSQDPAHSGANVLTF
CDR3 DNA: TGCGCCAGCAGCCAAGATCCAGCTCACTCTGGGGCCAACGTCCTGACTTTC

V gene: TRBV20-1
D gene: -
J gene: TRBJ2-5
clone size: many
CDR3 protein: CSATVRGRPRETQYF
CDR3 DNA: TGCAGTGCTACCGTCAGGGGACGGCCCCGGGAGACCCAGTACTTC

V gene: TRBV9
D gene: -
J gene: TRBJ2-1
clone size: many
CDR3 protein: CASSPQGVGRSFTSYNEQFF
CDR3 DNA: TGTGCCAGCAGCCCTCAGGGAGTAGGGCGGTCATTTACCTCCTACAATGAGCAGTTCTTC

V gene: TRBV6-2/TRBV6-3
D gene: -
J gene: TRBJ1-1
clone size: many
CDR3 protein: CASTFERGTEAFF
CDR3 DNA: TGTGCCAGCACCTTCGAACGAGGGACTGAAGCTTTCTTT

V gene: TRBV6-2/TRBV6-3
D gene: TRBD2
J gene: TRBJ2-3
clone size: -
CDR3 protein: CASSRPGLAVSTDTQYF
CDR3 DNA: TGTGCCAGCAGCCGCCCCGGACTAGCGGTTAGCACAGATACGCAGTATTTT

V gene: TRBV19
D gene: -
J gene: TRBJ2-3
clone size: many
CDR3 protein: CASSGTYTDTQYF
CDR3 DNA: TGTGCCAGTAGCGGGACATACACAGATACGCAGTATTTT

V gene: TRBV4-1
D gene: -
J gene: TRBJ1-1
clone size: -
CDR3 protein: CASSQGNTEAFF
CDR3 DNA: TGCGCCAGCAGCCAGGGAAACACTGAAGCTTTCTTT

V gene: TRBV7-6
D gene: -
J gene: TRBJ2-1
clone size: few
CDR3 protein: CASSWGAVNNEQFF
CDR3 DNA: TGTGCCAGCAGCTGGGGGGCGGTAAACAATGAGCAGTTCTTC

V gene: TRBV28
D gene: TRBD1
J gene: TRBJ2-4
clone size: -
CDR3 protein: CASMDRKNIQYF
CDR3 DNA: TGTGCCAGTATGGACAGGAAAAACATTCAGTACTTC

V gene: TRBV12-3/TRBV12-4
D gene: TRBD1
J gene: TRBJ1-3
clone size: many
CDR3 protein: CASSSGGIGNTIYF
CDR3 DNA: TGTGCCAGCAGTTCAGGGGGCATTGGAAACACCATATATTTT

V gene: TRBV28
D gene: TRBD1
J gene: TRBJ1-1
clone size: -
CDR3 protein: CASSLPGTGREAFF
CDR3 DNA: TGTGCCAGCAGTTTACCTGGGACAGGGAGGGAAGCTTTCTTT

V gene: TRBV20-1
D gene: -
J gene: TRBJ2-1
clone size: many
CDR3 protein: CSARDGLYPRIDEQFF
CDR3 DNA: TGCAGTGCTAGAGACGGTCTATATCCCAGAATAGATGAGCAGTTCTTC

V gene: TRBV6-2/TRBV6-3
D gene: -
J gene: TRBJ2-7
clone size: -
CDR3 protein: CASSWGSAGSTYEQYF
CDR3 DNA: TGTGCCAGCAGTTGGGGGTCGGCAGGATCGACCTACGAGCAGTACTTC

V gene: TRBV7-2
D gene: -
J gene: TRBJ2-1
clone size: many
CDR3 protein: CASSIGGGPYNEQFF
CDR3 DNA: TGTGCCAGCAGCATTGGAGGGGGGCCCTACAATGAGCAGTTCTTC

V gene: TRBV28
D gene: -
J gene: TRBJ2-1
clone size: many
CDR3 protein: CASSSLNTYNEQFF
CDR3 DNA: TGTGCCAGCAGTAGTCTCAATACCTACAATGAGCAGTTCTTC

V gene: TRBV7-3
D gene: -
J gene: TRBJ2-5
clone size: many
CDR3 protein: CASSLRHREQETQYF
CDR3 DNA: TGTGCCAGCAGCTTACGTCACAGGGAACAAGAGACCCAGTACTTC

V gene: TRBV7-9
D gene: -
J gene: TRBJ1-1
clone size: few
CDR3 protein: CASSLSATGGTEAFF
CDR3 DNA: TGTGCCAGCAGCTTATCCGCCACGGGTGGCACTGAAGCTTTCTTT

V gene: TRBV29-1
D gene: TRBD1
J gene: TRBJ2-7
clone size: many
CDR3 protein: CSGGTAFYEQYF
CDR3 DNA: TGCAGCGGGGGGACAGCTTTCTACGAGCAGTACTTC

V gene: TRBV7-2
D gene: TRBD2
J gene: TRBJ2-7
clone size: -
CDR3 protein: CASSLVKAGAYEQYF
CDR3 DNA: TGTGCCAGCAGCTTAGTAAAGGCGGGAGCCTACGAGCAGTACTTC

V gene: TRBV6-6
D gene: TRBD2
J gene: TRBJ2-1
clone size: many
CDR3 protein: CASSYSPPTSGLYNEQFF
CDR3 DNA: TGTGCCAGCAGTTACTCCCCCCCTACTAGCGGGCTATACAATGAGCAGTTCTTC

V gene: TRBV10-3
D gene: TRBD1
J gene: TRBJ1-2
clone size: many
CDR3 protein: CAISQTGAEGYTF
CDR3 DNA: TGTGCCATCAGCCAAACAGGGGCTGAGGGCTACACCTTC

V gene: TRBV7-8
D gene: TRBD2
J gene: TRBJ2-1
clone size: few
CDR3 protein: CASSFGLGHNEQFF
CDR3 DNA: TGTGCCAGCAGCTTCGGACTAGGTCACAATGAGCAGTTCTTC

V gene: TRBV2
D gene: TRBD1
J gene: TRBJ1-2
clone size: -
CDR3 protein: CASSDYRDRDYGYTF
CDR3 DNA: TGTGCCAGCAGTGATTACCGGGACAGAGACTATGGCTACACCTTC

V gene: TRBV12-3/TRBV12-4
D gene: -
J gene: TRBJ2-7
clone size: -
CDR3 protein: CASARGYEQYF
CDR3 DNA: TGTGCCAGTGCGAGGGGGTACGAGCAGTACTTC

V gene: TRBV29-1
D gene: -
J gene: TRBJ1-2
clone size: -
CDR3 protein: CSVVAPESPLGYGYTF
CDR3 DNA: TGCAGCGTTGTTGCCCCCGAGTCCCCCCTGGGGTATGGCTACACCTTC

V gene: TRBV28
D gene: TRBD1
J gene: TRBJ2-5
clone size: -
CDR3 protein: CASSSSTGRSRETQYF
CDR3 DNA: TGTGCCAGCAGTTCCTCGACAGGGCGGTCAAGGGAGACCCAGTACTTC